This TCR beta chain stems from a study of blood T cell repertoires in COVID-19. As originally analysed: By means of reference gene primer amplification, nucleated cell counts were estimated. Produced via immunoSEQ multiplex PCR; TCRdb's table is partial and in-frame only. That table gives V, J and clone size, and the DNA gave D and trimming. Found here are 55,000 to 80,000 clones, roughly 88% of them singletons; the top ten hold less than 2.5%. The CDR3 covers 16 residues. V dropped 3 bases and J dropped 3 bases, with 16 bases sitting between them. Germline assignment: CDR1 SGHTS and CDR2 YDEGEE. The specimen was peripheral blood. The chain employs TRBV5-8 and TRBJ1-5; D gene ambiguous. The receptor was isolated from a human donor in a cohort sampled during active COVID-19. The CDR3 DNA reads as TGTGCCAGCAGCTCCCCCGGGGATGGCATCAATCAGCCCCAGCATTTT. This gives the protein CASSSPGDGINQPQHF.